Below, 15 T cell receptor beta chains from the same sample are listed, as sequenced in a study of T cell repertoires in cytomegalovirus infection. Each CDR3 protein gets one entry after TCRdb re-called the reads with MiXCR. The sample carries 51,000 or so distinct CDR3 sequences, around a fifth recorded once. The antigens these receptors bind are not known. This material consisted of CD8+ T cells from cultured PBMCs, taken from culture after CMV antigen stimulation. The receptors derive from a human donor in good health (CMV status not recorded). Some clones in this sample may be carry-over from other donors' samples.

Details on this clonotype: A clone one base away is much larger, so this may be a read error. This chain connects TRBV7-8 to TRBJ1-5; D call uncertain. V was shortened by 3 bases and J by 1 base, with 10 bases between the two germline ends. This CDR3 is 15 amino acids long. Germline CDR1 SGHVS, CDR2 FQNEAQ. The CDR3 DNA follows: TGTGCCAGCAGCTTCGTGCGGCGAAGCAATCAGCCCCAGCATTTT. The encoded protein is CASSFVRRSNQPQHF.

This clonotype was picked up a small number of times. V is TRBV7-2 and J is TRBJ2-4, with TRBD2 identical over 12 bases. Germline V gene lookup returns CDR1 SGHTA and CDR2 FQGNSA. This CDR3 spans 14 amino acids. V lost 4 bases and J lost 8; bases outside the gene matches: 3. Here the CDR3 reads CASSSGTSGYIQYF. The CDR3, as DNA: TGTGCCAGCAGCTCAGGGACTAGCGGGTACATTCAGTACTTC.

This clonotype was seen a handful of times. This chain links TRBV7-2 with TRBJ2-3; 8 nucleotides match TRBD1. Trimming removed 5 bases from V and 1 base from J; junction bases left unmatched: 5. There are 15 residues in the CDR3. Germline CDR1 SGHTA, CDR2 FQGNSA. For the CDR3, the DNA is TGTGCCAGCAGCCCCCGGGACAGGCGCACAGATACGCAGTATTTT. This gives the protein CASSPRDRRTDTQYF.

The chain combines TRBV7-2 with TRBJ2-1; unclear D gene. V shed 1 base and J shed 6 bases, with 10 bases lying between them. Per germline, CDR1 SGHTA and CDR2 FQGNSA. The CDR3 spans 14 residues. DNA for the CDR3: TGTGCCAGCAGCTTAGGGGTCAGTGTCAATGAGCAGTTCTTC. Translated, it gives CASSLGVSVNEQFF.

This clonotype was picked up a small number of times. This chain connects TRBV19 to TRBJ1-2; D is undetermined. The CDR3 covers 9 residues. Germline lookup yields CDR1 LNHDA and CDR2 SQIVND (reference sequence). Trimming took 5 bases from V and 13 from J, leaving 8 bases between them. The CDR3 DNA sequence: TGTGCCAGTAGTTCCCCATCCACCTTC. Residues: CASSSPSTF.

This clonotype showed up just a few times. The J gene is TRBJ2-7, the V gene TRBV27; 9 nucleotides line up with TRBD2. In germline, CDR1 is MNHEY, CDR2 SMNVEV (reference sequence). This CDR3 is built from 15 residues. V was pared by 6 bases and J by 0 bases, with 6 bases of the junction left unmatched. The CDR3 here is CASRSGGPSSYEQYF. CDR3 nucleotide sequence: TGTGCCAGCAGGAGCGGGGGGCCCAGCTCCTACGAGCAGTACTTC.

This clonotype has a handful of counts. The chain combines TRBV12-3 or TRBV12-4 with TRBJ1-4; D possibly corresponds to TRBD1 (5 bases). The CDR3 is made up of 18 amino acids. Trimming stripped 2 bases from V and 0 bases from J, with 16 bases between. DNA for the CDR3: TGTGCCAGCAGTTTAAAATATGGGGACGTAGCAACTAATGAAAAACTGTTTTTT. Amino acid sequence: CASSLKYGDVATNEKLFF.

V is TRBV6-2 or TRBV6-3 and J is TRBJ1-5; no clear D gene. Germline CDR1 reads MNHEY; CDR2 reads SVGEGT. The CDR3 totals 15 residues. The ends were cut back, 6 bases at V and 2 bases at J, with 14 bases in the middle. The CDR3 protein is CASRRTQARNQPQHF. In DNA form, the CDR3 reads TGTGCCAGCAGACGAACTCAGGCCCGCAATCAGCCCCAGCATTTT.

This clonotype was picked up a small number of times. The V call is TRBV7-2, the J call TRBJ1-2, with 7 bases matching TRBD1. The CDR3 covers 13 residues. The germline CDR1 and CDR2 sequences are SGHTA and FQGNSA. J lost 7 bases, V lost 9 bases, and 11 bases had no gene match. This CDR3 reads CARTDRAGGGYTF. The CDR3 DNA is TGTGCCAGGACCGACAGGGCGGGTGGTGGCTACACCTTC.

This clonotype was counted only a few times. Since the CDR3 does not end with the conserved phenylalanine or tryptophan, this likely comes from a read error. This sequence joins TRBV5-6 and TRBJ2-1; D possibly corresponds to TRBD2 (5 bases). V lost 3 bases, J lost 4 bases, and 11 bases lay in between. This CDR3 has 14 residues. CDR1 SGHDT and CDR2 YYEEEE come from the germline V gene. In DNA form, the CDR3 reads TGTGCCAGCAGCTACGTCGGGGAGTACAATGAGCAGTTCTTA. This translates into CASSYVGEYNEQFL.

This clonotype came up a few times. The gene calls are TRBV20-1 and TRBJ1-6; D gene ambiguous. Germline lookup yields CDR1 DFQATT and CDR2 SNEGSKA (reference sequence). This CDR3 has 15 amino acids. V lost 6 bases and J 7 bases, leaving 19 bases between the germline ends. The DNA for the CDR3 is TGCAGTGCCGGGGTAGTACAGCACACAAATTCACCCCTCCACTTT. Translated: CSAGVVQHTNSPLHF.

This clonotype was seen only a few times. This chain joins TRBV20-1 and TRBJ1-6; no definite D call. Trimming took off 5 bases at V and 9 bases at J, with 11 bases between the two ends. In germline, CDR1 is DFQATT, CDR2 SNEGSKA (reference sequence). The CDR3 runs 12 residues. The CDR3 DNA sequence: TGCAGTGCTCAGCGGGTTGGTTCACCCCTCCACTTT. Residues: CSAQRVGSPLHF.

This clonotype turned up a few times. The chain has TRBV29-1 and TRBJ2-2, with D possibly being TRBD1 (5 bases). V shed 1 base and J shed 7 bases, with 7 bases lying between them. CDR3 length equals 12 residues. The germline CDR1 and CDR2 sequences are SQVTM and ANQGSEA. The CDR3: CSVEAGFGELFF. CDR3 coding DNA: TGCAGCGTTGAAGCAGGGTTCGGGGAGCTGTTTTTT.

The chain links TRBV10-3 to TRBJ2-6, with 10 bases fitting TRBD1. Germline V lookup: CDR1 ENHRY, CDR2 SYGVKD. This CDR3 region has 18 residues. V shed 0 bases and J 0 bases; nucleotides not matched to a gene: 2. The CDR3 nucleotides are TGTGCCATCAGTGAGTCGGGACAGGGGAGCTCTGGGGCCAACGTCCTGACTTTC. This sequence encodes CAISESGQGSSGANVLTF.

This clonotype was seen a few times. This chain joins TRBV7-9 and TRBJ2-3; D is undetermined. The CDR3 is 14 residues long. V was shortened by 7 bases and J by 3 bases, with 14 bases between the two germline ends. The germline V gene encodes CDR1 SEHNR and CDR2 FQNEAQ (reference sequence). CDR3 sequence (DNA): TGTGCCAGCATTGGAGCGTTTGGGACAGATACGCAGTATTTT. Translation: CASIGAFGTDTQYF.